A selection of T cell receptor beta chains follows, all from one sample in a study of cytomegalovirus exposure and HLA in healthy donors. TCRdb keeps only in-frame clones here, not all; method: immunoSEQ multiplex PCR. The sample contains 200,000 to 250,000 clones, around nine tenths of which appear only once. The sequencing input was PBMCs. These TCRs come from a woman aged 18-29 years in good health and CMV-seronegative. CDR3s leave out the opening cysteine and the closing phenylalanine or tryptophan. D genes are given only for firm matches.

D gene: TRBD1
V gene: TRBV5-4
J gene: TRBJ2-4
CDR3 protein: ASRAGTGVPDAKNIQY

D gene: -
V gene: TRBV27
J gene: TRBJ2-7
CDR3 protein: ASSKKPRTAGTMYEQY

D gene: TRBD2
V gene: TRBV4-2
J gene: TRBJ2-5
CDR3 protein: ASSQALGGKTQY

D gene: TRBD2
V gene: TRBV5-5
J gene: TRBJ2-1
CDR3 protein: ASSTLAGVGNEQF

D gene: TRBD2
V gene: TRBV9
J gene: TRBJ2-7
CDR3 protein: ASSVGNPLAGGYEQY

D gene: TRBD2
V gene: TRBV4-2
J gene: TRBJ2-7
CDR3 protein: ASSQFLVGRAFDEQY

D gene: TRBD1
V gene: TRBV9
J gene: TRBJ1-2
CDR3 protein: ASSVDRAGGGYT

D gene: -
V gene: TRBV30
J gene: TRBJ1-4
CDR3 protein: AWRAGPRSGEKLF

D gene: TRBD1
V gene: TRBV7-2
J gene: TRBJ1-4
CDR3 protein: ASSSVRDRGSEKLF

D gene: -
V gene: TRBV21-1
J gene: TRBJ2-7
CDR3 protein: ASSKAPDSRDYEQY

D gene: TRBD2
V gene: TRBV7-8
J gene: TRBJ2-1
CDR3 protein: ASSSPVLAGAAYNEQF

D gene: -
V gene: TRBV30
J gene: TRBJ2-7
CDR3 protein: AWSKRADFSYEQY

D gene: TRBD1
V gene: TRBV18
J gene: TRBJ1-2
CDR3 protein: ASSPRQGTNYGYT

D gene: -
V gene: TRBV18
J gene: TRBJ2-7
CDR3 protein: ASSPAFGEQY

D gene: -
V gene: TRBV7-2
J gene: TRBJ2-7
CDR3 protein: ASSFGGWEQY

D gene: TRBD1
V gene: TRBV5-6
J gene: TRBJ2-5
CDR3 protein: ASSLGPGQVQETQY

D gene: -
V gene: TRBV10-3
J gene: TRBJ1-1
CDR3 protein: AISEGAGFLNTEAF

D gene: -
V gene: TRBV21-1
J gene: TRBJ2-7
CDR3 protein: ASSKVAGCHHEQY

D gene: TRBD2
V gene: TRBV4-1
J gene: TRBJ2-1
CDR3 protein: ASRKREGIYNEQF

D gene: -
V gene: TRBV25-1
J gene: TRBJ2-5
CDR3 protein: ASSNGETQY

D gene: -
V gene: TRBV29-1
J gene: TRBJ1-2
CDR3 protein: SVGAAVRGGYT

D gene: TRBD2
V gene: TRBV5-4
J gene: TRBJ2-7
CDR3 protein: ASGPGGAALYEQY

D gene: TRBD2
V gene: TRBV6-5
J gene: TRBJ2-1
CDR3 protein: ASSSTGLATYEQF

D gene: TRBD1
V gene: TRBV25-1
J gene: TRBJ1-2
CDR3 protein: ASSGQGASYT

D gene: TRBD2
V gene: TRBV6-5
J gene: TRBJ2-1
CDR3 protein: ASSYSPGSGINEQF

D gene: -
V gene: TRBV11-2
J gene: TRBJ2-3
CDR3 protein: ASSLGLVGTDTQY

D gene: -
V gene: TRBV5-8
J gene: TRBJ1-2
CDR3 protein: ASSFDTHYGYT

D gene: TRBD1
V gene: TRBV11-2
J gene: TRBJ2-7
CDR3 protein: ASSAGQGPYEQY